This T cell receptor beta chain derives from a study of Tregs in tolerant kidney transplant recipients. Study at large: Recipients received nonmyeloablative bone marrow transplants from related graft donors, with transient mixed chimerism.

Germline values: CDR1 MDHEN, CDR2 SYDVKM. The V and J ends lost 1 base and 7 bases respectively, with 5 bases between them. This CDR3 contains 11 residues. The study, taken as a whole, reports: Biological reproducibility was not directly addressed, but technical replication error appeared minimal.

TCRdb's copy holds only in-frame clones and misses some; the assay was immunoSEQ multiplex PCR. The table has about 77,000 clones, 95% to 98% seen once. Unstimulated Tregs (CD4+CD25+CD127-) and CD4+CD25- non-Tregs were sorted from PBMCs. A word on this clone: Its antigen is not identified.

This receptor was obtained from a human donor who received a combined kidney and bone marrow transplant. V is TRBV28 and J is TRBJ2-7; D unresolved. The sample was CD4+ T cells from blood, taken before the transplant. CDR3 loop: CASSLSREQYF. The CDR3 DNA sequence: TGTGCCAGCAGTTTATCCAGGGAGCAGTACTTC.